The clone carrying this T cell receptor beta chain was counted only a few times. As yet, its antigen is unknown. These data belong to a study of human T cells and chemical hapten exposure. Findings of the study overall: With DPC sensitization, TCRs exceeding 1 in 1000 frequency showed no change.

CDR1 MNHEY and CDR2 SMNVEV come from the germline V gene (reference sequence). V lost 5 bases and J lost 4, with 15 bases in between. This CDR3 has 14 amino acids. Time point: patch test 1, 2 weeks after DPC sensitization. Stated treatment: therapeutic diphenylcyclopropenone sensitization with weekly scalp DPC. TCRdb itself ran the RACE reads through MiXCR, one entry per CDR3 protein. The sample lists roughly 74,000 distinct CDR3 sequences; about 32% were seen once. This TCR was sampled from a man aged 40-50 years with alopecia areata. Some clones in this sample may be carry-over from other donors' samples. V usage is TRBV27 and J usage is TRBJ2-7; D possibly uses TRBD1 or TRBD2 (5 bases each). The sample consisted of whole blood, taken in connection with sensitization to the hapten diphenylcyclopropenone (DPC). CDR3: CASSEGSRPYEQYF. The CDR3 nucleotides read TGTGCCAGCAGTGAGGGGAGTAGGCCTTACGAGCAGTACTTC.